This TCR beta chain was captured by sequencing in a study of response to subunit inactivated influenza vaccine. TCRdb ran MiXCR on the RT-PCR reads and lists one entry per CDR3 protein. The data show 500,000 to 700,000 distinct CDR3 sequences, with roughly 23% seen just once and 2.5% to 3% held by the top ten. This clonotype was seen only once. The sample was also reused in another study, on T cells expressing NK-cell markers. This second report adds: 5'RACE template switching with UMIs generated TCR beta cDNA. The share of CD8+ T cells held by dominant NKG2C+ clonotypes was 1.0-7.0% in six donors.

The input for sequencing was CD4+ T cells sorted from PBMCs, taken 11 to 12 days after vaccination. This receptor was taken from a middle-aged man who received an inactivated influenza vaccine.

In DNA form, the CDR3 reads TGCGCCAGCAGCCCAGTGGCTCGCGACCCCTACGAGCAGTACTTC. It encodes CASSPVARDPYEQYF. This chain links TRBV5-1 with TRBJ2-7; D is uncertain. V shed 4 bases and J shed 2 bases, with 16 bases lying between them. Germline values: CDR1 SGHRS, CDR2 YFSETQ. The CDR3 totals 15 residues.